Below are 7 T cell receptor beta chains sequenced from a single sample in a study of T cell repertoires in cytomegalovirus infection. The antigens these receptors bind are not known. TCRdb redid the calling of the reads with MiXCR, one entry per CDR3 protein. The sample yields about 52,000 distinct CDR3 sequences, around 18% seen once. The material was CD8+ T cells from cultured PBMCs, obtained from culture after CMV antigen stimulation. The receptors stem from a human donor in good health (CMV status not recorded). Some clones in this sample may be carry-over from other donors' samples.

V and J are TRBV10-3 and TRBJ2-1; 12 bases match TRBD2. The CDR3 loop spans 17 amino acids. With 0 bases clipped from V and 6 bases from J, the junction kept 6 bases outside the gene matches. Germline CDR1 is ENHRY and CDR2 is SYGVKD. CDR3 region: CAISESPGTSGLNEQFF. CDR3 nucleotides: TGTGCCATCAGTGAGTCGCCCGGGACTAGCGGGCTCAATGAGCAGTTCTTC.

This clonotype appeared a few times. The chain recombines TRBV15 with TRBJ2-4, with D possibly matching TRBD2 (5 bases). The germline gives CDR1 LNHNV, CDR2 YYDKDF (reference sequence). V was pared by 1 base and J by 8 bases, with 9 bases between. This CDR3 has 13 residues. CDR3 protein: CATSRGPGDIQYF. Written as DNA, the CDR3 is TGTGCCACCAGCAGAGGACCCGGGGACATTCAGTACTTC. The complete variable domain, with remaining parts taken from reference TRBV15 and TRBJ2-4, reads DAMVIQNPRYQVTQFGKPVTLSCSQTLNHNVMYWYQQKSSQAPKLLFHYYDKDFNNEADTPDNFQSRRPNTSFCFLDIRSPGLGDTAMYLCATSRGPGDIQYFGAGTRLSVL.

This clonotype was detected only a few times. The rearrangement joins TRBV7-8 to TRBJ2-2, with D possibly TRBD2 on 7 matching bases. V was shortened by 2 bases and J by 1 base, with 11 bases between the two germline ends. The CDR3 spans 16 residues. Germline-derived CDR1 and CDR2 are SGHVS and FQNEAQ. The CDR3 reads CASSLRGGGNTGELFF. CDR3 nucleotides: TGTGCCAGCAGCTTAAGAGGGGGGGGGAACACCGGGGAGCTGTTTTTT.

The genes are TRBV12-3 or TRBV12-4 and TRBJ2-7; D assignment may be TRBD1 or TRBD2 (5 bases each). The CDR3 extends over 13 amino acids. V was shortened by 8 bases and J by 2 bases, with 13 bases between the two germline ends. The CDR3 nucleotides are TGTGCCAGCGCCCAGGGAGAACCCTACGAGCAGTACTTC. This gives the protein CASAQGEPYEQYF.

This clonotype turned up a few times. The chain employs TRBV7-2 and TRBJ2-3, with 7 positions matching TRBD1. Germline CDR1 and CDR2: SGHTA and FQGNSA. The CDR3 totals 17 residues. Trimming removed 3 bases from V and 0 bases from J; junction bases left unmatched: 9. In nucleotides, the CDR3 is TGTGCCAGCAGCTTCGCCCTACAGGGGTTGAGCACAGATACGCAGTATTTT. Protein: CASSFALQGLSTDTQYF.

In this sample, this clonotype turned up a few times. The chain carries TRBV5-6 and TRBJ1-1; 8 bases fit TRBD1. Germline-derived CDR1 and CDR2 are SGHDT and YYEEEE. The CDR3 has 13 residues. Trimming removed 0 bases from V and 11 bases from J; junction bases left unmatched: 6. The CDR3 here is CASSLGQGPRAFF. Written as DNA, the CDR3 is TGTGCCAGCAGCTTGGGACAGGGGCCCCGCGCTTTCTTT.

CDR3 sequence (DNA): TGCGCCAGCAGCCAAGATCTGTTGGCTAGCTTAGGCACAGATACGCAGTATTTT. Translating gives CASSQDLLASLGTDTQYF. This chain uses TRBV4-3 with TRBJ2-3; D is possibly TRBD2 (5 bases). V shed 0 bases and J shed 1 base, with 17 bases lying between them. This CDR3 comprises 18 residues. CDR1 is LGHNA, CDR2 YSLEER, per germline.